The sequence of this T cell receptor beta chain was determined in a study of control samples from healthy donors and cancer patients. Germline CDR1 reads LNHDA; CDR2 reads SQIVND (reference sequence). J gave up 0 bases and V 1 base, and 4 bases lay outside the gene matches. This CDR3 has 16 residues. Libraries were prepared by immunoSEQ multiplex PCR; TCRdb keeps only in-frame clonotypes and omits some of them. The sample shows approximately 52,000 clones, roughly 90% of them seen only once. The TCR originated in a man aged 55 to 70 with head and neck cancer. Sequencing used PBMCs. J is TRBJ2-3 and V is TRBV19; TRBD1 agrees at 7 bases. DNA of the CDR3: TGTGCCAGTAGTATAGGCACAGGGGTCAGCACAGATACGCAGTATTTT. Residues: CASSIGTGVSTDTQYF. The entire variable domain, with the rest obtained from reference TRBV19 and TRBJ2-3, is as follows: DGGITQSPKYLFRKEGQNVTLSCEQNLNHDAMYWYRQDPGQGLRLIYYSQIVNDFQKGDIAEGYSVSREKKESFPLTVTSAQKNPTAFYLCASSIGTGVSTDTQYFGPGTRLTVL.